The entry below describes one T cell receptor beta chain. Per the authors' pipeline: How many nucleated cells were present was estimated from reference gene primer amplification. TCRdb's copy holds only in-frame clones and misses some; the assay was immunoSEQ multiplex PCR. The V and J calls and clone size were taken over from that table, and D and trimming were inferred from the DNA. Here the sample spans 300,000 to 450,000 clones, 70% to 90% being singletons. This entry belongs to a study of blood T cell repertoires in COVID-19. In the study overall: Samples representing acute and convalescent COVID-19 were sourced from the United States, Italy and Spain. PBMCs, B-cell-depleted T cells, or T cells were the source of the cDNA or gDNA that made up the material.

Germline V CDR1 and CDR2: SGHNT, YENEEA. The germline V and J ends were trimmed by 5 bases and 4 bases, with 12 bases remaining between them. This CDR3 has 14 amino acids. The chain is built from TRBV11-3 and TRBJ2-1, with D possibly being TRBD1 (5 bases). The receptor's source is a woman in her twenties or thirties with COVID-19, enrolled during active disease. Sequenced input: peripheral blood. The CDR3 sequence: CASSPIDRYNEQFF. The CDR3 nucleotides are TGTGCCAGCAGCCCCATAGACAGATACAATGAGCAGTTCTTC.